Below are 19 T cell receptor beta chains sequenced from a single sample in a study of blood T cell repertoires in COVID-19. Profiling relied on immunoSEQ multiplex PCR, and the TCRdb table lists in-frame clones only, not all of them. This table holds fewer than 300,000 clones, approximately 90% found once. Input material: PBMCs or T cells enriched from blood (not recorded which). All receptors derive from a man between 40 and 49 years old who had recovered from COVID-19.

The genes are TRBV4-3 and TRBJ2-2; TRBD1 might be the D (6 bases). V lost 4 bases and J 0 bases, leaving 12 bases between the germline ends. The germline V gene has CDR1 LGHNA and CDR2 YSLEER. CDR3 length equals 16 residues. The CDR3 DNA sequence: TGCGCCAGCAGCCTTTCATGGACAGCGAACACCGGGGAGCTGTTTTTT. The encoded protein is CASSLSWTANTGELFF.

The gene calls are TRBV18 and TRBJ2-3, with TRBD2 identical over 7 bases. J lost 0 bases, V lost 5 bases, and 11 bases had no gene match. This CDR3 contains 17 residues. Looked up from germline, CDR1 is KGHSH and CDR2 is LQKENI. The DNA of the CDR3 is TGTGCCAGCTCATTCCGACTAGCAGACCTAAGCACAGATACGCAGTATTTT. Amino acid sequence: CASSFRLADLSTDTQYF.

The chain uses TRBV28 and TRBJ2-2, with TRBD2 matching over 8 bases. Unmatched junction bases numbered 1, after V lost 6 bases and J lost 1 base. The CDR3 contains 14 residues. The germline gives CDR1 MDHEN, CDR2 SYDVKM. This CDR3 reads CASRRGGNTGELFF. Written as DNA, the CDR3 is TGTGCCAGCAGACGGGGGGGGAACACCGGGGAGCTGTTTTTT.

This clone occurred a few times. The chain couples TRBV4-1 to TRBJ1-6; a possible D gene is TRBD1 (6 bases). Germline V CDR1 and CDR2: MGHRA, YSYEKL. The CDR3 spans 17 residues. V was cut by 1 base and J by 6 bases, with 16 bases left in between. DNA for the CDR3: TGCGCCAGCAGCCAAGCTCCCGTTGGGGGCCGTAATTCACCCCTCCACTTT. This translates into CASSQAPVGGRNSPLHF.

V and J are TRBV30 and TRBJ1-5; possibly TRBD1 for D (6 bases). The V end lost 5 bases, the J end lost 1 base, and 9 bases lay between the germline ends. The CDR3 covers 13 residues. Germline CDR1 and CDR2: GTSNPN and SVGIG (reference sequence). The CDR3: CAWGTKSNQPQHF. The CDR3 DNA follows: TGTGCCTGGGGGACAAAAAGCAATCAGCCCCAGCATTTT.

This clone was found once. The chain is built from TRBV19 and TRBJ2-2; D is undetermined. CDR1 LNHDA and CDR2 SQIVND come from the germline V gene (reference sequence). Trimming cost V 3 bases and J 7 bases, with 9 bases left between them. CDR3 length: 13 residues. CDR3 residues: CASSISGIGELFF. Here the CDR3 DNA reads TGTGCCAGTAGTATTTCAGGAATCGGGGAGCTGTTTTTT.

The chain is built from TRBV5-8 and TRBJ2-5; 13 bases line up with TRBD2. The CDR3 loop spans 20 amino acids. Trimming cost V 4 bases and J 3 bases; bases outside gene matches: 18. Germline V gene lookup returns CDR1 SGHTS and CDR2 YDEGEE. In DNA, the CDR3 is TGTGCCAGCAGCCCCTTAAGAATTGGGACTAGCGGGATTCGTGAAGAGACCCAGTACTTC. This encodes CASSPLRIGTSGIREETQYF.

This chain uses TRBV7-8 with TRBJ1-1, with unresolved D. The CDR3 is 15 amino acids. Germline V gives CDR1 SGHVS, CDR2 FQNEAQ. V lost 2 bases and J lost 3, with 13 bases in between. CDR3 region: CASSLRREWDTEAFF. As DNA, the CDR3 is TGTGCCAGCAGCTTACGGAGGGAGTGGGACACTGAAGCTTTCTTT.

This chain connects TRBV27 to TRBJ2-3; 14 bases line up with TRBD2. The CDR3 has 17 amino acids. The V gene's germline CDR1 is MNHEY and CDR2 SMNVEV (reference sequence). After removal of 5 bases from V and 6 bases from J, the junction contained 10 bases not matched to a gene. CDR3 region: CASSEWGLAGVLDTQYF. In DNA, the CDR3 is TGTGCCAGCAGTGAATGGGGACTAGCGGGAGTTTTGGATACGCAGTATTTT.

The chain has TRBV27 and TRBJ1-6, with unresolved D. This CDR3 spans 14 amino acids. Germline values: CDR1 MNHEY, CDR2 SMNVEV (reference sequence). The ends were cut back, 6 bases at V and 4 bases at J, with 10 bases in the middle. CDR3 in amino acids: CASRETSYNSPLHF. The CDR3 nucleotides are TGTGCCAGCAGGGAGACCAGTTATAATTCACCCCTCCACTTT.

The V gene is TRBV18, the J gene TRBJ2-7, with 14 bases matching TRBD2. This CDR3 has 15 residues. Germline trimming cut 4 bases from V and 3 bases from J; bases unmatched to any gene: 2. Germline V gene data show CDR1 as KGHSH and CDR2 as LQKENI. The CDR3 spells CASSLTSGRVYEQYF. DNA for the CDR3: TGTGCCAGCTCACTGACTAGCGGGAGGGTCTACGAGCAGTACTTC.

The chain employs TRBV29-1 and TRBJ2-3, with 11 bases fitting TRBD2. J was trimmed by 8 bases and V by 5 bases; bases with no gene match: 12. The CDR3 sequence is 15 residues long. The germline V gene encodes CDR1 SQVTM and CDR2 ANQGSEA. This chain's CDR3 is CSVPTTSGTGGTQYF. CDR3 bases: TGCAGCGTTCCTACGACTAGCGGGACGGGCGGTACGCAGTATTTT.

The genes are TRBV3-1 (or the pseudogene TRBV3-2) and TRBJ1-2, with D possibly TRBD1 on 5 matching bases. V was clipped by 0 bases and J by 4 bases, with 15 bases between them. CDR1 and CDR2 from the germline V gene are LGHDT and YNNKEL (reference sequence). The CDR3 has 16 amino acids. CDR3 in amino acids: CASSQEIRGTVYGYTF. As DNA, the CDR3 is TGTGCCAGCAGCCAAGAGATTCGGGGGACCGTCTATGGCTACACCTTC.

This clone was picked up one time. The CDR3 DNA reads TGTGCCAGCAGTTACGGGACAGGGGAAACCGGGGAGCTGTTTTTT. It yields the protein CASSYGTGETGELFF. The V call is TRBV27, the J call TRBJ2-2, with 10 bases that match TRBD1. The germline CDR1 and CDR2 sequences are MNHEY and SMNVEV (reference sequence). CDR3 length: 15 residues. With V trimmed by 4 bases and J by 5 bases, 4 bases remained unmatched.

The chain has TRBV6-5 and TRBJ2-7, with D tentatively TRBD1 (7 bases). The germline V gene has CDR1 MNHEY and CDR2 SVGAGI. The CDR3 runs 13 residues. The V gene lost 9 bases and the J gene lost 10 bases, with 22 bases spanning the gap. CDR3 in amino acids: CASGGTVLPEQYF. Written as DNA, the CDR3 is TGTGCCAGTGGAGGGACAGTTCTCCCCGAACAGTACTTC.

This chain's CDR3 is CASRSRETQYF. CDR3 bases: TGTGCCAGCAGGAGTAGAGAGACCCAGTACTTC. The genes are TRBV28 and TRBJ2-5; no definite D call. The CDR3 length is 11 residues. The germline V gene has CDR1 MDHEN and CDR2 SYDVKM. Trimming took off 6 bases at V and 4 bases at J, with 6 bases between the two ends.

This clone appeared a single time. This chain connects TRBV18 to TRBJ2-2; TRBD2 aligns across 13 bases. This CDR3 contains 17 residues. In germline, CDR1 is KGHSH, CDR2 LQKENI. V shed 3 bases and J 4 bases; nucleotides not matched to a gene: 5. CDR3 amino acids: CASSPGLAGRITGELFF. The DNA of the CDR3 is TGTGCCAGCTCACCGGGACTAGCGGGAAGAATCACCGGGGAGCTGTTTTTT. Looking up the rest from reference TRBV18 and TRBJ2-2 gives the full variable domain: NAGVMQNPRHLVRRRGQEARLRCSPMKGHSHVYWYRQLPEEGLKFMVYLQKENIIDESGMPKERFSAEFPKEGPSILRIQQVVRGDSAAYFCASSPGLAGRITGELFFGEGSRLTVL.

The chain employs TRBV6-1 and TRBJ2-3; the D is unclear. V was trimmed by 3 bases and J by 2 bases, leaving 15 bases between them. The CDR3 is 16 amino acids. Per germline, CDR1 MNHNS and CDR2 SASEGT. The CDR3 nucleotides are TGTGCCAGCAGTGATACTCCCACTCAACCCACAGATACGCAGTATTTT. This codes for CASSDTPTQPTDTQYF.

The chain joins TRBV7-9 to TRBJ1-1, with TRBD1 matching 8 bases. The junction had 7 bases not matched to a gene; V was cut back by 5 bases and J by 2 bases. This CDR3 region has 15 residues. Germline-derived CDR1 and CDR2 are SEHNR and FQNEAQ (reference sequence). CDR3 protein: CASSPEGQANTEAFF. In DNA form, the CDR3 reads TGTGCCAGCAGCCCGGAGGGACAGGCAAACACTGAAGCTTTCTTT. The full variable domain, its missing parts supplied by reference TRBV7-9 and TRBJ1-1, is DTGVSQNPRHKITKRGQNVTFRCDPISEHNRLYWYRQTLGQGPEFLTYFQNEAQLEKSRLLSDRFSAERPKGSFSTLEIQRTEQGDSAMYLCASSPEGQANTEAFFGQGTRLTVV.